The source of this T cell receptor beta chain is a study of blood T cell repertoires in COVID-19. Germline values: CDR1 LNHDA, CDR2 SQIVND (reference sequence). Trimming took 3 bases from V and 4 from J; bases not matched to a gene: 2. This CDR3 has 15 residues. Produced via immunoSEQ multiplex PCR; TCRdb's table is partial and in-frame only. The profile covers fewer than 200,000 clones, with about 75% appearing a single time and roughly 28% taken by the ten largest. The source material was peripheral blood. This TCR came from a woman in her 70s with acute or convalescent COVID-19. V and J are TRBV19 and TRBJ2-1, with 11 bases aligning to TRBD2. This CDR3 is CASSIRLAGYNEQFF. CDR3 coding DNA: TGTGCCAGTAGTATCAGACTAGCGGGGTACAATGAGCAGTTCTTC.